Following are 9 T cell receptor beta chains from one sample sequenced in a study of spatial heterogeneity in lung cancer (dated by TCRdb to the late 2010s). Points the paper makes about the study in general: A correlation was observed between the number of expanded intratumoral alpha and beta TCRs and the tumor nonsynonymous mutation count.

Libraries came from 5' RACE. This sample was sequenced with a NextSeq 500. TCRdb reworked the public reads: Q25 trimming with fastp, MiXCR clone assembly, productive beta chains retained. Merged by CDR3 protein, the rows form single entries marked with the most common genes and DNA. For this sample the table gives under 15,000 distinct CDR3 sequences, of which about 4.4% were detected only once. About a sixth of the sample goes to the ten largest clones. The antigens of these receptors remain unknown. Read against the paper, the sample's time point label means: sample taken at primary tumor resection. This material consisted of lung tumor tissue, taken at surgery. The receptors originated from a female donor with early-stage non-small cell lung cancer.

This clonotype came up many times. The size of this beta chain means little, since it is a stray read in a library made for alpha chains. V is TRBV6-2 or TRBV6-3 and J is TRBJ2-5; 7 bases line up with TRBD1. The germline gives CDR1 MNHEY, CDR2 SVGEGT. The CDR3 covers 16 residues. V trimming: 2 bases; J trimming: 2 bases; junction bases outside the gene matches: 8. The CDR3 spells CASSYQLDRDQETQYF. CDR3 nucleotide sequence: TGTGCCAGCAGTTACCAACTCGACAGGGATCAAGAGACCCAGTACTTC.

This clonotype was counted many times. This beta chain slipped into a library made for alpha chains as a stray read, so its size is not meaningful. This chain connects TRBV10-2 to TRBJ2-3, with a weak D call TRBD2 (7 bases). The germline V gene encodes CDR1 WSHSY and CDR2 SAAADI. Trimming cost V 9 bases and J 3 bases, with 13 bases left between them. This CDR3 comprises 13 residues. The CDR3 region is CARGGGLTDTQYF. The CDR3 nucleotides are TGCGCCAGGGGGGGGGGCCTGACAGATACGCAGTATTTT.

This clonotype showed up many times. The size of this beta chain means little, since it is a stray read in a library made for alpha chains. V usage is TRBV7-8 and J usage is TRBJ1-5, with 10 nucleotides matching TRBD1. The junction had 1 base not matched to a gene; V was cut back by 4 bases and J by 4 bases. Looked up from germline, CDR1 is SGHVS and CDR2 is FQNEAQ. The CDR3 has 14 residues. The CDR3 region has the DNA TGTGCCAGCAGCTGGACAGGGGGAAATCAGCCCCAGCATTTT. Translation gives CASSWTGGNQPQHF.

Ten or more counts support this clonotype. Because the library targeted alpha chains, this beta chain is an off-target read whose size means little. The chain is built from TRBV18 and TRBJ2-5; possibly TRBD2 for D (6 bases). V shed 6 bases and J shed 2 bases, with 10 bases lying between them. This CDR3 comprises 13 residues. Germline CDR1 KGHSH, CDR2 LQKENI. Here the CDR3 reads CASSSGTQETQYF. The CDR3 nucleotides are TGTGCCAGCTCGTCCGGGACTCAAGAGACCCAGTACTTC.

This clonotype was detected a few times. This beta chain is a stray read from a library made for alpha chains; its abundance is not meaningful. The V gene is TRBV12-3 or TRBV12-4, the J gene TRBJ2-5, with D unresolved. CDR3 length: 13 amino acids. Trimming stripped 0 bases from V and 4 bases from J, with 6 bases between. The DNA of the CDR3 is TGTGCCAGCAGTTTAGCGGGCCGAGAGACCCAGTACTTC. Protein sequence: CASSLAGRETQYF.

This clonotype was counted at least ten times. This beta chain slipped into a library made for alpha chains as a stray read, so its size is not meaningful. The chain carries TRBV15 and TRBJ1-1, with D unclear. The germline CDR1 and CDR2 sequences are LNHNV and YYDKDF (reference sequence). The CDR3 extends over 11 amino acids. With 0 bases removed from V and 8 bases from J, the gap between germline ends came to 4 bases. The DNA of the CDR3 is TGTGCCACCAGCAGAGAATTGGAAGCTTTCTTT. Protein product: CATSRELEAFF.

The table lists this clonotype with many counts. This beta chain came through as a stray read in a library set up for alpha chains, and its size says little. This chain uses TRBV28 with TRBJ2-3, with TRBD2 matching 12 bases. The trim removed 3 bases at V and 2 bases at J, leaving 6 bases unmatched. This CDR3 has 17 residues. The germline CDR1 and CDR2 sequences are MDHEN and SYDVKM. The CDR3 sequence: CASSFRLAGVNTDTQYF. The CDR3 coding sequence is TGTGCCAGCAGTTTCCGACTAGCGGGGGTGAACACAGATACGCAGTATTTT.

This clonotype showed up many times. Because this beta chain is a stray read in a library intended to capture alpha chains, its abundance should not be given much weight. The V call is TRBV20-1, the J call TRBJ2-1, with 7 bases fitting TRBD2. This CDR3 contains 14 residues. Per germline, CDR1 DFQATT and CDR2 SNEGSKA (reference sequence). J was trimmed by 4 bases and V by 2 bases; bases with no gene match: 5. CDR3 in amino acids: CSARKAGLYNEQFF. CDR3 nucleotides: TGCAGTGCTAGAAAAGCGGGACTTTACAATGAGCAGTTCTTC.

This clonotype was recorded at least ten times. This beta chain is an unintended read in a library built for alpha chains; its size means little. This rearrangement joins TRBV29-1 to TRBJ2-6; perhaps TRBD1 as D (6 bases). With 7 bases removed from V and 4 bases from J, the gap between germline ends came to 11 bases. Germline assignment: CDR1 SQVTM and CDR2 ANQGSEA. The CDR3 has 13 residues. CDR3 in DNA: TGCAGCGCCACAGGGATCGGGGCCAACGTCCTGACTTTC. This encodes CSATGIGANVLTF.